This T cell receptor beta chain comes out of a study of blood T cell repertoires in COVID-19. Some clones are missing from TCRdb's copy, which holds only in-frame ones; the method was immunoSEQ multiplex PCR. The top ten clones hold under 4.5% of a sample with around 300,000 clones, roughly 90% of them seen once. The CDR3 is made up of 17 amino acids. Germline-derived CDR1 and CDR2 are LGHNA and YNFKEQ. V was pared by 4 bases and J by 4 bases, with 13 bases of the junction left unmatched. The clonotype originates from a woman aged 45-60 years with active or convalescent COVID-19. Sequenced sample: peripheral blood. The V and J genes are TRBV4-2 and TRBJ1-3; TRBD1 aligns across 7 bases. CDR3 amino acids: CASSLQGPGRVGNTIYF. The CDR3 DNA reads TGTGCCAGCAGCCTACAGGGGCCCGGGAGGGTCGGAAACACCATATATTTT.